What follows are 17 T cell receptor beta chains derived from one specimen sequenced in a study of tumor-infiltrating lymphocytes in oesophageal squamous cell carcinoma. Each CDR3 protein is one row after TCRdb ran MiXCR on the PCR reads. The sample holds about 20,000 distinct CDR3 sequences, over 40% seen once. Sequenced input: normal esophageal tissue next to the tumor. The receptors stem from a male donor with esophageal squamous cell carcinoma.

J is TRBJ2-7 and V is TRBV7-3; 9 bases align to TRBD1. The end of the DNA fits TRBJ2-5 better, so the J call may be wrong. The CDR3 loop spans 18 amino acids. Germline V gene lookup returns CDR1 SGHTA and CDR2 FQGTGA. CDR3 in DNA: TGTGCCAGCAGCTTAGGCCGGGGACAGGGTGTGAACCAAGAGACCCAGTACTTC. Protein: CASSLGRGQGVNQETQYF.

This clonotype was detected ten times or more. V is TRBV11-1 and J is TRBJ2-7; tentatively, D is TRBD1 (5 bases). V lost 1 base to trimming and J lost 4 bases, with 11 bases between them. Germline V gene data show CDR1 as SGHAT and CDR2 as FQDESV (reference sequence). The CDR3 runs 14 residues. CDR3 sequence: CASSLGGLGYEQYF. The CDR3 DNA reads TGTGCCAGCAGCTTAGGGGGCTTGGGGTACGAGCAGTACTTC. The full variable domain, rest sourced from reference TRBV11-1 and TRBJ2-7, is EAEVAQSPRYKITEKSQAVAFWCDPISGHATLYWYRQILGQGPELLVQFQDESVVDDSQLPKDRFSAERLKGVDSTLKIQPAELGDSAMYLCASSLGGLGYEQYFGPGTRLTVT.

This clonotype came up many times. This sequence joins TRBV5-6 and TRBJ2-7; TRBD1 aligns across 9 bases. V trimming: 3 bases; J trimming: 3 bases; junction bases outside the gene matches: 7. CDR3 length: 15 residues. Germline V gives CDR1 SGHDT, CDR2 YYEEEE. CDR3 coding DNA: TGTGCCAGCAGCTACGGGGACAGGGAGAACTACGAGCAGTACTTC. It encodes CASSYGDRENYEQYF.

This clonotype was seen at least ten times. CDR3 in DNA: TGTGCTAGTGGGAAAAAGGGACAGGGGACAGGCTCCTACAATGAGCAGTTCTTC. Residues: CASGKKGQGTGSYNEQFF. The V gene is TRBV12-5, the J gene TRBJ2-1; TRBD1 aligns across 10 bases. V shed 6 bases, J shed 0 bases, and the junction held 11 bases outside the gene matches. This CDR3 spans 18 amino acids. Germline V gene sequence: CDR1 LGHNT, CDR2 FRNRAP.

The sample holds one count of this clonotype. The chain is built from TRBV20-1 and TRBJ2-3; maybe TRBD1 (5 bases). Germline CDR1 DFQATT, CDR2 SNEGSKA (reference sequence). Trimming took 3 bases from V and 4 from J, leaving 23 bases between them. This CDR3 region has 17 residues. CDR3 in amino acids: CSASDSFTASRADTQYF. The CDR3, as DNA: TGCAGTGCTAGCGACAGTTTTACCGCATCTCGGGCAGATACGCAGTATTTT.

This clonotype was picked up a small number of times. The chain employs TRBV9 and TRBJ2-1; D remains unclear. Germline assignment: CDR1 SGDLS and CDR2 YYNGEE. The CDR3 consists of 13 residues. V was pared by 0 bases and J by 9 bases, with 10 bases between. CDR3 DNA: TGTGCCAGCAGCGTAGTCGATAGGAGTGAGCAGTTCTTC. Translating it yields CASSVVDRSEQFF.

The rearrangement uses TRBV7-2 and TRBJ2-4; the match to TRBD2 covers 9 bases. The DNA end is a closer match to TRBJ2-1, so the J assignment may be wrong. The CDR3 has 14 amino acids. Germline V lookup: CDR1 SGHTA, CDR2 FQGNSA. The CDR3: CASSGLAGRDEQFF. DNA for the CDR3: TGTGCCAGCAGCGGGCTAGCGGGACGGGATGAGCAGTTCTTC.

The V call is TRBV20-1, the J call TRBJ1-5; 7 bases align to TRBD1. Germline V gene data show CDR1 as DFQATT and CDR2 as SNEGSKA (reference sequence). The junction had 4 bases not matched to a gene; V was cut back by 5 bases and J by 0 bases. This CDR3 is 14 amino acids long. The CDR3 DNA sequence: TGCAGTGCTTCCGACAGGGATAGCAATCAGCCCCAGCATTTT. Its translation: CSASDRDSNQPQHF.

The gene calls are TRBV7-6 and TRBJ2-1; 8 nucleotides line up with TRBD2. The DNA end favors TRBJ2-7, so the J call may be wrong. The CDR3 consists of 16 residues. Germline V CDR1 and CDR2: SGHVS, FNYEAQ. CDR3 DNA: TGTGCCAGCAGCTTAGATGGGGGACTAGTAGGAGGTGAGCAGTACTTC. Protein product: CASSLDGGLVGGEQYF.

This clonotype was counted ten times or more. The J gene is TRBJ1-4, the V gene TRBV27; 11 bases are a match to TRBD1. After removal of 2 bases from V and 10 bases from J, the junction contained 6 bases not matched to a gene. Germline values: CDR1 MNHEY, CDR2 SMNVEV (reference sequence). The CDR3 loop spans 15 amino acids. CDR3 nucleotides: TGTGCCAGCAGTTTAGGGGGGACAGGGGGTGGAAAACTGTTTTTT. Residues: CASSLGGTGGGKLFF.

This clonotype was observed a handful of times. It may be a read error: a sequence one base away is much more abundant. The V gene is TRBV28, the J gene TRBJ2-1; TRBD2 matches at 7 bases. The CDR3 covers 15 residues. Per germline, CDR1 MDHEN and CDR2 SYDVKM. V lost 3 bases to trimming and J lost 10 bases; unmatched junction nucleotides: 12. The CDR3 is CASSLYAGARYEQFF. DNA for the CDR3: TGTGCCAGCAGTTTGTATGCGGGAGCCCGATACGAGCAGTTCTTC. Supplemented by reference TRBV28 and TRBJ2-1, the full variable domain reads DVKVTQSSRYLVKRTGEKVFLECVQDMDHENMFWYRQDPGLGLRLIYFSYDVKMKEKGDIPEGYSVSREKKERFSLILESASTNQTSMYLCASSLYAGARYEQFFGPGTRLTVL.

This clonotype occurred many times. The V call is TRBV27, the J call TRBJ2-3, with 9 nucleotides matching TRBD2. Germline assignment: CDR1 MNHEY and CDR2 SMNVEV (reference sequence). Unmatched junction bases numbered 4, after V lost 6 bases and J lost 0 bases. CDR3 length: 15 amino acids. The CDR3 here is CASSRLAASTDTQYF. CDR3 DNA: TGTGCCAGCAGCCGACTAGCGGCCAGCACAGATACGCAGTATTTT.

This clonotype qualifies as medium-sized (0.01 to 0.1%). V usage is TRBV6-1 and J usage is TRBJ2-6; D unclear. V was trimmed by 10 bases and J by 1 base, leaving 8 bases between them. This CDR3 has 13 amino acids. Germline V lookup: CDR1 MNHNS, CDR2 SASEGT. CDR3 loop: CATRLSGANVLTF. The CDR3 DNA reads TGTGCCACACGACTGTCTGGGGCCAACGTCCTGACTTTC.

This clonotype has a count of ten or more. It may be a read error: a sequence one base away is much more abundant. The rearrangement joins TRBV27 to TRBJ2-5; 9 nucleotides line up with TRBD2. This CDR3 region has 15 residues. J gave up 11 bases and V 4 bases, and 14 bases lay outside the gene matches. Germline V CDR1 and CDR2: MNHEY, SMNVEV (reference sequence). The DNA of the CDR3 is TGTGCCAGCAGTTCCGGGACTAGCTTATACAATGAGCAGTACTTC. It translates to CASSSGTSLYNEQYF.

This clonotype has a handful of counts. The chain combines TRBV18 with TRBJ2-1, with 12 bases lining up with TRBD2. Germline CDR1 is KGHSH and CDR2 is LQKENI. J was trimmed by 7 bases and V by 0 bases; bases with no gene match: 4. The CDR3 covers 16 residues. The CDR3 sequence: CASSPPTSGRFNEQFF. Written as DNA, the CDR3 is TGTGCCAGCTCACCACCGACTAGCGGGAGATTTAATGAGCAGTTCTTC.

This clonotype was detected ten times or more. The chain links TRBV11-2 to TRBJ2-5; no clear D. Germline CDR1 reads SGHAT; CDR2 reads FQNNGV. Trimming cost V 3 bases and J 1 base, with 9 bases left between them. The CDR3 is 14 residues long. CDR3: CASSFTPAQETQYF. The CDR3 DNA sequence: TGTGCCAGCAGCTTTACGCCAGCCCAAGAGACCCAGTACTTC. Complete variable domain (other parts from reference TRBV11-2 and TRBJ2-5): EAGVAQSPRYKIIEKRQSVAFWCNPISGHATLYWYQQILGQGPKLLIQFQNNGVVDDSQLPKDRFSAERLKGVDSTLKIQPAKLEDSAVYLCASSFTPAQETQYFGPGTRLLVL.

This clonotype was seen ten or more times. This may stem from a read error, because a much larger clone lies one nucleotide away. This rearrangement joins TRBV6-1 to TRBJ2-7, with a possible D match to TRBD2 (6 bases). Trimming removed 7 bases from V and 7 bases from J, with 23 bases in between. Germline V gene lookup returns CDR1 MNHNS and CDR2 SASEGT. This CDR3 spans 15 amino acids. CDR3 DNA: TGTGCCAGCAAAATGGCGTGGGAGGCTGGCAATGAGCAGTACTTC. This encodes CASKMAWEAGNEQYF.